This T cell receptor (beta chain) was identified during a study of blood T cell repertoires in COVID-19. Overall study: Sample material is recorded as cDNA or gDNA derived from T cells, B-cell-depleted T cells, or PBMCs.

Per the original data handling: Quantification of nucleated cells was approximated via reference gene primer amplification. Profiling relied on immunoSEQ multiplex PCR, and the TCRdb table lists in-frame clones only, not all of them. V and J calls and clone size come straight from that table; D and trimming were deduced from the DNA. The top ten clones hold roughly 15% of a sample with some 250,000 clones, 70% to 90% of them seen once. Participant reports of clinical history set cohort assignment. Two negative PCRs, clearance, or symptom resolution characterized the recovered Cohort 3 donors. This CDR3 comprises 15 residues. Germline loops: CDR1 LNHDA, CDR2 SQIVND (reference sequence). The V gene end was trimmed by 3 bases and the J gene end by 4 bases; junction bases not matched to a gene: 7.

The TCR sequence derives from a man younger than 35 who had recovered from COVID-19. The chain combines TRBV19 with TRBJ2-7, with TRBD1 identical over 9 bases. The source material was PBMCs or T cells enriched from blood (not recorded which). DNA for the CDR3: TGTGCCAGTAGTATTGGGACAGGGATGGGTTACGAGCAGTACTTC. It codes for CASSIGTGMGYEQYF.